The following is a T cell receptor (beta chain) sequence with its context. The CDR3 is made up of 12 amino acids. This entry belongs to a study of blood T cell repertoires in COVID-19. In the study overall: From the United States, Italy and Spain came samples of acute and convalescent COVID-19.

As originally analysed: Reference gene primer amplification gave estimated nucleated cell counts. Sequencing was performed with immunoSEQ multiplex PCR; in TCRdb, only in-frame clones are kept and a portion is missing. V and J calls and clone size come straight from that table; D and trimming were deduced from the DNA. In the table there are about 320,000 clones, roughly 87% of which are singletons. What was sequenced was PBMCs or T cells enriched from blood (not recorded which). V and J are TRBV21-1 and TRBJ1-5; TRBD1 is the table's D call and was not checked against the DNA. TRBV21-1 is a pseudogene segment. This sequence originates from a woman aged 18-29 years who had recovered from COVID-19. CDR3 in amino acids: CARGGSNQPQHF. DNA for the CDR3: TGTGCCAGAGGGGGCTCCAATCAGCCCCAGCATTTT.